The following is a TCR beta chain sequence with its context. Its antigen remains unknown. This sample was included in a study of follicular helper T cells after annual influenza vaccination. Findings and caveats of the study: For non-cTfh compartments, undersampling could not be ruled out.

Sequencing of TCRB used Survey level resolution. Produced via immunoSEQ multiplex PCR; TCRdb's table is partial and in-frame only. The sample yields some 11,000 clones, roughly 85% seen once. This CDR3 contains 13 residues. The germline CDR1 and CDR2 sequences are MDHEN and SYDVKM. The V end was cut by 4 bases, the J end by 5 bases, with 11 bases between. The TCR comes from an adult who received the influenza vaccine. The V call is TRBV28, the J call TRBJ1-1; unclear D gene. The sample in question was CXCR5- memory CD4+ T cells sorted from blood, obtained 6 weeks after influenza vaccination. In DNA form, the CDR3 reads TGTGCCAGCAGTTGGAGGGTGGCGACTGAAGCTTTCTTT. Residues: CASSWRVATEAFF.